This T cell receptor (beta chain) was identified during a study of cytomegalovirus exposure and HLA in healthy donors (dated by TCRdb to the late 2010s). About the investigation overall: An earlier analysis of some 600 of the donors reported 250 to 300 Gb of sequence data and some 110 million unique TCR beta sequences obtained from some 170 million T cells. Roughly 300 gigabases of sequencing data and tens of millions of unique TCR sequences were included in an early release covering 550 to 650 HLA-typed donors. Of the roughly 400 genotyped donors, around 81% fell in the genetic ancestry cluster associated with self-reported Caucasian donors. The aim of the study was to test whether cataloging public T cell receptors could identify signatures of past pathogen exposure. The study profiled the T cell repertoires of under 700 subjects by immunosequencing and related them to cytomegalovirus serostatus. Along with the 666-subject first cohort, a separate validation cohort of some 130 different subjects was used. To predict cytomegalovirus infection status, the study combined high-throughput TCR immunosequencing, statistical association of individual TCRs with disease status, and machine learning. A later analysis re-examined previously published TCR beta repertoires from over 500 donors and added high-resolution HLA genotyping to investigate patterns of TCR occurrence. Rather than drawing on any new phenotypic data, the later analysis identified candidate immune exposures from TCR beta sequences and the way those sequences occurred across donors. An earlier analysis of 587 of the donors applied high-throughput TCR beta sequencing to assess whether each TCR beta V gene segment acted as functional or pseudogenic. Donor age, sex, ethnicity and CMV serostatus were compiled alongside the repertoire data. A later genetic analysis took genome-wide SNP genotypes for about 55% of the 666 donors and used that subset as a discovery cohort. Every discovery cohort repertoire had been produced on one sequencing platform. Both class I and class II loci were covered by HLA typing, at four-digit resolution. The number of donors typed differed by locus, with 629-630 for A, B, C, DRB1 and DQB1, approximately 500 for DQA1, under 610 for DPA1, and some 440 for DPB1. A few DR-DQ haplotypes were treated as single units for association and clustering because of strong linkage in the cohort. Across roughly 420 genotyped donors of the cohort, an average of about 200,000 unique TCR beta nucleotide sequences per donor were sequenced, and approximately 17% of those sequences were non-productive.

Here is what the overall study found, with its caveats: According to a later genetic analysis, donors in an Asian-associated ancestry cluster had fewer N-insertions in productive TCRs than the approximately 630-donor mean. A cluster of highly shared sequence variants was judged likely to be a technical artifact of the sequencing pipeline. The authors suggested that the approach could potentially be extended to other disease states and immunological phenotypes. Strong co-occurrence of HLA alleles, especially DR and DQ, made assigning TCR associations to individual alleles difficult. Cytomegalovirus status was reported to be diagnosed by the classifier with high specificity and sensitivity in both the original and validation cohorts. Specific HLA alleles were associated with over 15,000 TCR beta sequences at a false discovery rate of 0.05 in a later analysis. Linkage disequilibrium might explain the correlated functional status among segregating V segments, but an unknown experimental factor could not be ruled out. In a later analysis, several top co-occurrence clusters were reported to appear linked to parvovirus B19, influenza, CMV and Epstein-Barr virus. According to a later analysis, TCR association rates differed among HLA loci, with DRB1 alleles showing the most associated TCRs and HLA-C alleles showing the fewest. Compared with equally common non-associated chains, HLA-associated TCR beta chains in a later analysis were more clonally expanded and had lower generation probabilities. V-gene and J-gene trimming of TCR beta chains was associated with a missense DCLRE1C variant in a later genetic analysis, and the association was replicated in an independent cohort. Because some donors lacked HLA typing at each locus, the association tests relied only on the typed subset. The presence/absence analyses assumed that sequencing depth was roughly uniform across donors, and that assumption may not be true. In an earlier analysis of more than 500 of the donors, most TCR beta V segments appeared in productive rearrangements about 87% or about 30% of the time, broadly matching IMGT annotations. In this cohort, only TCR beta chains were sequenced, and detectable features were limited by the absence of alpha or paired-chain data. Some IMGT-functional V segments, including TRBV6-2 and TRBV6-3, could not be distinguished by the 87-base-pair reads and were therefore excluded. A further reported finding was that TCR beta sequences accurately predicted the HLA-A and HLA-B alleles for most subjects in the first cohort. Because counts were too low, about 18 rarely observed V segments, including chromosome 9 orphons, were left out of the earlier analysis of 500 to 650 of the donors. Most TCR sequences were observed very rarely across donors, whereas some public TCRs were present in many individuals. A later analysis found that most CMV-associated TCR beta chains appeared HLA-restricted, with HLA associations seemingly driven largely by CMV exposure. A total of 150 to 200 TCR beta chains were listed by the study as associated with cytomegalovirus. In vitro tests confirmed that a few of the cytomegalovirus-associated TCR beta chains recognize cytomegalovirus antigens. CMV serostatus was the only immune exposure information available for the cohort.

A remark on this clone: It lacks a known antigen. No much larger clone exists at a distance of one base, and base qualities are not known.

Spanning cysteine to phenylalanine, the CDR3 consists of 13 amino acids. The kept DNA is CDR3 alone, 39 bases in frame from the first base. V trim: 5 bases; J trim: 7 bases; unmatched bases: 7. CDR1 LNHDA and CDR2 SQIVND were looked up in the germline V gene (reference sequence). The cohort was made up of roughly 670 healthy bone marrow donors. At the time of sampling, every cohort member was nominally healthy, though immune exposures that went unrecorded were likely present. The donor was CMV seronegative and belonged to the group of 350 or so seronegative cohort members. A peripheral blood sample was collected from each donor, and TCR beta sequencing was performed on peripheral blood mononuclear cells. The Qiagen DNeasy Blood Extraction Kit was used to extract genomic DNA from the blood cell samples. Library preparation employed the immunoSEQ multiplex PCR assay. For the multiplex PCR, a mixture combining 60 forward primers for TCR Vbeta segments and 13 reverse primers for TCR Jbeta segments was used. Amplification of the CDR3 region of rearranged TCR beta genes was performed with a multiplex PCR assay on genomic DNA. The amplified TCR beta libraries were sequenced on the Illumina HiSeq System as 87-base-pair reads. As for the authors' bioinformatics: In a later analysis, roughly 80 million unique TCR beta chains were counted across the 500 to 850 repertoires, and roughly 11 million of these chains were shared by at least two donors. To remove PCR and sequencing errors, raw reads were error-corrected and collapsed into unique sequences using a nearest-neighbor algorithm that merged closely related sequences. CDR3 sequences were aligned to IMGT reference sequences to assign V, D and J gene segments. For a sequence to be retained, at least a six-nucleotide match to both a V gene segment and a J gene segment was required. A rearrangement was called productive if the CDR3 had no stop codons and remained in frame with V and J, and every other rearrangement was called non-productive. CDR3 was defined by IMGT convention, running from the second conserved V-encoded cysteine to the conserved J-encoded phenylalanine. The earlier analysis of fewer than 700 of the donors excluded sequences that lacked an unambiguous match to a single V gene segment. An earlier analysis of 587 of the donors classified V segments as functional when productive rearrangements were above 56.7% and as segregating when the standard deviation between donors was above 5%. A statistical classification framework was built to diagnose cytomegalovirus status from the catalog of TCR beta chain sequences. In a later analysis, TCR nucleotide sequences were compared against IMGT/GENE-DB human TR gene sequences so that V and J genes could be assigned. A later analysis assigned CDR3 sequences and most-parsimonious VDJ recombination scenarios with the TCRdist pipeline. A later analysis defined each TCR beta chain by its CDR3 amino acid sequence plus V-gene family, and excluded reads lacking a unique V-gene family. In a later analysis, approximately 640 highly shared, low-generation-probability nucleotide sequences were removed to address suspected cross-contamination and a sequencing artifact. In a later analysis, a clonal expansion index was calculated for each public chain from normalized within-repertoire ranks of inferred template counts. A later analysis computed generation probabilities with a VDJ recombination model fitted to out-of-frame rearrangements, and checked the results against IGoR. In a later analysis, hypergeometric tests were used to score TCR-TCR, TCR-HLA and TCR-CMV co-occurrence, with a repertoire-size bias correction applied to TCR pairs. False discovery rates were estimated in a later analysis by permuting HLA or CMV assignments 20 times. In a later analysis, co-occurring TCRs were grouped using DBSCAN, with TCRdist sequence similarity added in when clustering inside HLA-allele-positive subsets. Repertoires with fewer than 30,000 or more than 120,000 public chains were left out of co-occurrence clustering, as were about five repertoires with anomalous nucleotide sharing. Entries here come from immuneACCESS through TCRdb and include only in-frame sequences with V and J called. Some clones fail to appear in such tables; in the studies checked, an unresolved V gene covers under half of the shortfall, and the cause of the remainder is unknown. The V and J calls and clone size come from that table; D and trimming were worked out from the DNA. The sample table shows approximately 150,000 clones, and just over 75% are seen once. The ten largest clones capture approximately 1% of the sample.

The receptor comes from a woman aged 40 to 50 in good health and CMV-seronegative. Sequenced: PBMCs. The chain was built from TRBV19 and TRBJ1-1, and 7 bases in between align with TRBD1. DNA sequence: TGTGCCAGTAGTCCAGGGGGGTTTGGTGAAGCTTTCTTT. It specifies CASSPGGFGEAFF.